The 26 T cell receptor beta chains below all came from one sample that was sequenced in a study of shared clonotypes between healthy human individuals. Profiled with immunoSEQ multiplex PCR; TCRdb holds only in-frame clones, not every one. The data show under 300,000 clones, with approximately 70% seen just once and roughly 10% held by the top ten. Source material: memory CD4+ T cells sorted from blood. The subset: CD45RA-negative fraction. These receptors were taken from a man in his thirties or forties in good health.

For this clone: The same CDR3 can be traced to other DNA sequences in this sample. The chain links TRBV7-9 to TRBJ1-4, with 7 bases lining up with TRBD1. Germline CDR1 is SEHNR and CDR2 is FQNEAQ (reference sequence). The CDR3 extends over 13 amino acids. With V trimmed by 5 bases and J by 8 bases, 5 bases remained unmatched. The CDR3 loop is CASSPQGGEKLFF. The CDR3 DNA is TGTGCCAGCAGCCCCCAGGGGGGGGAAAAACTGTTTTTT.

This clone was observed at least ten times. The rearrangement uses TRBV18 and TRBJ1-5; D is perhaps TRBD1 (5 bases). The CDR3 has 12 amino acids. With 5 bases removed from V and 6 bases from J, the gap between germline ends came to 8 bases. Germline lookup yields CDR1 KGHSH and CDR2 LQKENI. DNA for the CDR3: TGTGCCAGCTCAGCCCAGGGTCAGCCCCAGCATTTT. Its protein product is CASSAQGQPQHF.

The chain has TRBV5-1 and TRBJ2-1, with 8 nucleotides matching TRBD1. The V segment lost 4 bases and the J segment 0 bases; nucleotides outside the gene matches: 6. This CDR3 region has 16 residues. The germline V gene encodes CDR1 SGHRS and CDR2 YFSETQ. The CDR3 reads CASSEDRGVSYNEQFF. The CDR3 bases are TGCGCCAGCAGCGAAGACAGGGGAGTCTCCTACAATGAGCAGTTCTTC.

The chain joins TRBV29-1 to TRBJ1-5, with D perhaps matching TRBD1 (5 bases). V lost 7 bases, J lost 1 base, and 8 bases lay in between. Germline V CDR1 and CDR2: SQVTM, ANQGSEA. This CDR3 has 12 residues. The chain's CDR3 is CSAGGSNQPQHF. CDR3 nucleotide sequence: TGCAGCGCCGGGGGGAGCAATCAGCCCCAGCATTTT.

The J gene is TRBJ1-1, the V gene TRBV5-1; weak D call: TRBD1 (5 bases). CDR3 length: 15 residues. In germline, CDR1 is SGHRS, CDR2 YFSETQ. Trimming removed 2 bases from V and 3 bases from J, with 14 bases in between. CDR3 in DNA: TGCGCCAGCAGCTTTGTCATAGGGGCCGACACTGAAGCTTTCTTT. It yields the protein CASSFVIGADTEAFF. The whole variable domain, filled in from reference TRBV5-1 and TRBJ1-1, reads KAGVTQTPRYLIKTRGQQVTLSCSPISGHRSVSWYQQTPGQGLQFLFEYFSETQRNKGNFPGRFSGRQFSNSRSEMNVSTLELGDSALYLCASSFVIGADTEAFFGQGTRLTVV.

The chain is built from TRBV5-6 and TRBJ2-1, with D tentatively TRBD1 (5 bases). V lost 5 bases and J lost 14, with 17 bases in between. The germline V gene has CDR1 SGHDT and CDR2 YYEEEE. This CDR3 has 12 residues. The CDR3, as DNA: TGTGCCAGCAGGGCCGTGGGGCCAACGGAGTTCTTC. Its protein product is CASRAVGPTEFF.

V and J are TRBV10-3 and TRBJ2-1; TRBD2 matches 10 bases. CDR3 length: 13 residues. The J segment lost 6 bases and the V segment lost 8 bases, leaving 4 bases of the junction unmatched. Germline CDR1 ENHRY, CDR2 SYGVKD. Written as DNA, the CDR3 is TGTGCCATCGGGGCTAGCGGGGGCAATGAGCAGTTCTTC. Translated, it gives CAIGASGGNEQFF.

The chain combines TRBV9 with TRBJ1-1, with TRBD1 identical over 7 bases. After removal of 4 bases from V and 9 bases from J, the junction contained 21 bases not matched to a gene. The CDR3 is 17 residues long. Germline CDR1 SGDLS, CDR2 YYNGEE. The CDR3: CASSQIIDLGTENKAFF. In DNA, the CDR3 is TGTGCCAGCAGCCAAATAATCGATTTGGGGACAGAGAATAAAGCTTTCTTT. Combining the CDR3 with reference TRBV9 and TRBJ1-1 gives the whole variable domain DSGVTQTPKHLITATGQRVTLRCSPRSGDLSVYWYQQSLDQGLQFLIQYYNGEERAKGNILERFSAQQFPDLHSELNLSSLELGDSALYFCASSQIIDLGTENKAFFGQGTRLTVV.

This chain joins TRBV27 and TRBJ2-1; a weak D match, TRBD2 (6 bases). Trimming cost V 3 bases and J 0 bases, with 9 bases left between them. The length of the CDR3 is 15 residues. Germline V gene data show CDR1 as MNHEY and CDR2 as SMNVEV (reference sequence). CDR3 region: CASSLEGPSYNEQFF. In nucleotides, the CDR3 is TGTGCCAGCAGTTTGGAGGGTCCCTCCTACAATGAGCAGTTCTTC.

This clone came up a few times. The V call is TRBV18, the J call TRBJ2-6, with TRBD2 matching over 11 bases. Germline-derived CDR1 and CDR2 are KGHSH and LQKENI. The CDR3 is 18 amino acids. V gave up 5 bases and J gave up 0 bases; unmatched junction bases: 6. The CDR3 DNA sequence: TGTGCCAGCTCAGTTGGACTAGCGGGCGGCTCTGGGGCCAACGTCCTGACTTTC. It yields the protein CASSVGLAGGSGANVLTF.

This clone was seen a few times. The rearrangement joins TRBV6-4 to TRBJ2-1; 11 bases agree with TRBD1. V shed 2 bases and J 6 bases; nucleotides not matched to a gene: 0. Germline CDR1 is MRHNA and CDR2 is SNTAGT. This CDR3 comprises 14 residues. CDR3 in amino acids: CASSDGTGGNEQFF. The CDR3, as DNA: TGTGCCAGCAGTGACGGGACAGGGGGCAATGAGCAGTTCTTC.

This clone has just a few counts. This chain uses TRBV2 with TRBJ2-7; D call uncertain. The V and J ends lost 4 bases and 2 bases respectively, with 3 bases between them. Germline V gene lookup returns CDR1 SNHLY and CDR2 FYNNEI. The CDR3 is made up of 11 amino acids. CDR3 amino acids: CASSGAYEQYF. The CDR3 coding sequence is TGTGCCAGCAGTGGGGCCTACGAGCAGTACTTC.

The chain is built from TRBV5-4 and TRBJ2-1; D is perhaps TRBD2 (6 bases). V was cut by 0 bases and J by 5 bases, with 9 bases left in between. CDR1 SGHNT and CDR2 YYREEE come from the germline V gene (reference sequence). The CDR3 loop spans 14 amino acids. The CDR3 DNA reads as TGTGCCAGCAGCTTGGAACTAGCCGACAATGAGCAGTTCTTC. Its protein is CASSLELADNEQFF.

V usage is TRBV5-1 and J usage is TRBJ2-7; D is ambiguous. CDR3 length: 13 residues. Germline assignment: CDR1 SGHRS and CDR2 YFSETQ. Trimming cost V 4 bases and J 6 bases, with 14 bases left between them. This chain's CDR3 is CASSPEGWAEQYF. CDR3 bases: TGCGCCAGCAGCCCCGAAGGATGGGCCGAGCAGTACTTC. Full variable domain (missing parts from reference TRBV5-1 and TRBJ2-7): KAGVTQTPRYLIKTRGQQVTLSCSPISGHRSVSWYQQTPGQGLQFLFEYFSETQRNKGNFPGRFSGRQFSNSRSEMNVSTLELGDSALYLCASSPEGWAEQYFGPGTRLTVT.

The chain recombines TRBV28 with TRBJ2-5; TRBD2 matches 7 bases. Germline CDR1 MDHEN, CDR2 SYDVKM. The CDR3 contains 12 residues. Here the CDR3 reads CAWGGRKETQYF. CDR3 DNA sequence: TGTGCTTGGGGCGGGAGAAAGGAGACCCAGTACTTC. Looking up the rest from reference TRBV28 and TRBJ2-5 gives the full variable domain: DVKVTQSSRYLVKRTGEKVFLECVQDMDHENMFWYRQDPGLGLRLIYFSYDVKMKEKGDIPEGYSVSREKKERFSLILESASTNQTSMYLCAWGGRKETQYFGPGTRLLVL.

CDR3 protein: CASREKRGHYEQYF. As DNA, the CDR3 is TGTGCCAGCAGAGAAAAAAGGGGGCACTACGAGCAGTACTTC. The chain is built from TRBV6-6 and TRBJ2-7, with 7 bases lining up with TRBD1. The CDR3 length is 14 residues. V lost 6 bases and J lost 3; bases outside the gene matches: 8. Germline loops: CDR1 MNHNY, CDR2 SVGAGI (reference sequence).

This chain joins TRBV7-9 and TRBJ1-4; D is perhaps TRBD1 (5 bases). The CDR3 totals 15 residues. CDR1 is SEHNR, CDR2 FQNEAQ, per germline (reference sequence). Trimming stripped 1 base from V and 7 bases from J, with 13 bases between. CDR3 region: CASSLDGGGGEKLFF. CDR3 in DNA: TGTGCCAGCAGCTTAGACGGTGGGGGAGGTGAAAAACTGTTTTTT.

The rearrangement joins TRBV5-1 to TRBJ2-5; 9 positions agree with TRBD2. V was clipped by 2 bases and J by 5 bases; unmatched bases: 7. CDR1 is SGHRS and CDR2 is YFSETQ in the germline V gene. The CDR3 has 15 amino acids. The CDR3 here is CASSLVAGVEETQYF. The CDR3 nucleotides are TGCGCCAGCAGCTTAGTAGCGGGGGTGGAGGAGACCCAGTACTTC.

This clone was picked up many times. The chain carries TRBV11-2 and TRBJ1-2; D uncertain. The CDR3 length is 15 residues. Germline values: CDR1 SGHAT, CDR2 FQNNGV. The germline V and J ends were trimmed by 1 base and 2 bases, with 11 bases remaining between them. The CDR3 DNA is TGTGCCAGCAGCTTAGGCCTGGGTGAGAACTATGGCTACACCTTC. This codes for CASSLGLGENYGYTF.

The chain combines TRBV18 with TRBJ2-2; D remains ambiguous. V was clipped by 4 bases and J by 0 bases, with 24 bases between them. This CDR3 contains 20 residues. Germline lookup yields CDR1 KGHSH and CDR2 LQKENI. CDR3 bases: TGTGCCAGCTCACAACGAGGTCTCCGTCAAGGAGCCGCGAACACCGGGGAGCTGTTTTTT. Protein product: CASSQRGLRQGAANTGELFF.

This clone was seen repeatedly, ten times or more. The chain joins TRBV4-1 to TRBJ1-1; no firm D call. This CDR3 has 14 amino acids. V dropped 4 bases and J dropped 4 bases, with 13 bases sitting between them. Germline V lookup: CDR1 MGHRA, CDR2 YSYEKL. CDR3 in DNA: TGCGCCAGCAGCCCCCCCCTTAGGAGCACTGAAGCTTTCTTT. This encodes CASSPPLRSTEAFF.

The chain uses TRBV2 and TRBJ2-7, with 7 nucleotides matching TRBD1. The CDR3 totals 12 residues. From germline, CDR1 is SNHLY and CDR2 FYNNEI. The V segment lost 7 bases and the J segment 13 bases; nucleotides outside the gene matches: 13. The CDR3 bases are TGTGCCAGCACTCCGTTACAGGGGTCCCCATACTTC. Its translation: CASTPLQGSPYF.

The gene calls are TRBV7-9 and TRBJ1-5, with D unclear. CDR3 length: 11 residues. V lost 3 bases, J lost 7 bases, and 4 bases lay in between. Germline CDR1 reads SEHNR; CDR2 reads FQNEAQ (reference sequence). CDR3 coding DNA: TGTGCCAGCAGCTTTAACCAGCCCCAGCATTTT. It is translated as CASSFNQPQHF.

This clone showed up just a few times. The chain is built from TRBV2 and TRBJ2-5, with D perhaps matching TRBD1 (6 bases). In germline, CDR1 is SNHLY, CDR2 FYNNEI. This CDR3 has 15 amino acids. Trimming took 6 bases from V and 2 from J, leaving 16 bases between them. CDR3 in DNA: TGTGCCAGCAGCGGCAGGGGCGAATCGCAAGAGACCCAGTACTTC. It codes for CASSGRGESQETQYF.

With respect to this clone: Other DNA sequences within the sample encode an identical CDR3. CDR3 region: CASSLSTGGTDTQYF. The CDR3 bases are TGTGCCAGCAGTTTATCAACAGGGGGCACAGATACGCAGTATTTT. The genes are TRBV27 and TRBJ2-3; 7 bases are a match to TRBD1. Unmatched junction bases numbered 1, after V lost 0 bases and J lost 1 base. The germline gives CDR1 MNHEY, CDR2 SMNVEV (reference sequence). The CDR3 spans 15 residues.

V and J are TRBV4-1 and TRBJ1-5, with a weak D call TRBD1 (5 bases). In germline, CDR1 is MGHRA, CDR2 YSYEKL. V lost 2 bases, J lost 1 base, and 6 bases lay in between. The CDR3 loop spans 14 amino acids. The CDR3 protein is CASSQWDSNQPQHF. DNA of the CDR3: TGCGCCAGCAGCCAATGGGACAGCAATCAGCCCCAGCATTTT.